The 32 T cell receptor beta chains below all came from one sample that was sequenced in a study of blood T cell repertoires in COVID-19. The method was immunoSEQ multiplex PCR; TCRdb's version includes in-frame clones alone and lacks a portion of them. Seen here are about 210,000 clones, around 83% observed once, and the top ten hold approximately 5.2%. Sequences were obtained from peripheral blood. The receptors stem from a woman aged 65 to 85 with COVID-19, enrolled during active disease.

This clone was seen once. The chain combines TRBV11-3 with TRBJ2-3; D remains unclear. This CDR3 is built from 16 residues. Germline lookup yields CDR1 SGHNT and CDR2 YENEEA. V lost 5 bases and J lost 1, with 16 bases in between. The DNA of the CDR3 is TGTGCCAGCAGCGGGCCTAAGCCCCAAGGCACAGATACGCAGTATTTT. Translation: CASSGPKPQGTDTQYF.

The CDR3 DNA is TGCGCCAGCAGCTTGGAGCGGGGGAGCTCCTACAATGAGCAGTTCTTC. This encodes CASSLERGSSYNEQFF. V and J are TRBV5-1 and TRBJ2-1; 8 bases agree with TRBD2. The CDR3 is 16 amino acids. Trimming took 0 bases from V and 0 from J; bases not matched to a gene: 2. CDR1 and CDR2 from the germline V gene are SGHRS and YFSETQ. The whole variable domain, remainder taken from reference TRBV5-1 and TRBJ2-1, is KAGVTQTPRYLIKTRGQQVTLSCSPISGHRSVSWYQQTPGQGLQFLFEYFSETQRNKGNFPGRFSGRQFSNSRSEMNVSTLELGDSALYLCASSLERGSSYNEQFFGPGTRLTVL.

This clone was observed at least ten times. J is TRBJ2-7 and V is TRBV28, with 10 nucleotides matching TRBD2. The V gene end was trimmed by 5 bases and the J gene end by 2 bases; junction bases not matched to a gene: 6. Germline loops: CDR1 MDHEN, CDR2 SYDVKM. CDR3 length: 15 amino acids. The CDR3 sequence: CASSPSGSSTYEQYF. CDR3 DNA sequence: TGTGCCAGCAGTCCTAGCGGGAGTAGCACCTACGAGCAGTACTTC. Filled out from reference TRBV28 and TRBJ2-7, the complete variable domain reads DVKVTQSSRYLVKRTGEKVFLECVQDMDHENMFWYRQDPGLGLRLIYFSYDVKMKEKGDIPEGYSVSREKKERFSLILESASTNQTSMYLCASSPSGSSTYEQYFGPGTRLTVT.

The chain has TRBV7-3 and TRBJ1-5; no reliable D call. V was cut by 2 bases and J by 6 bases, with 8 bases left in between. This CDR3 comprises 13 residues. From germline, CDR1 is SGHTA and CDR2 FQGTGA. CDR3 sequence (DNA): TGTGCCAGCAGCTTACGGGGAGGTCAGCCCCAGCATTTT. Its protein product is CASSLRGGQPQHF.

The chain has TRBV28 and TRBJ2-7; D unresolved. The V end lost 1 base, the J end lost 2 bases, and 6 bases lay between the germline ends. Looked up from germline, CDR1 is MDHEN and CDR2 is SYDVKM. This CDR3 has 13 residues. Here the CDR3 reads CASSLLRAYEQYF. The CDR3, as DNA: TGTGCCAGCAGTTTATTACGCGCCTACGAGCAGTACTTC.

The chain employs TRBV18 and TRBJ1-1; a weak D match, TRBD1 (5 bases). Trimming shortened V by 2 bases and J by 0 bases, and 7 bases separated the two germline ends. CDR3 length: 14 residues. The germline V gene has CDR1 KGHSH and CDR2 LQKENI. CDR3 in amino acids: CASSPSGVNTEAFF. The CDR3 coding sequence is TGTGCCAGCTCACCATCGGGGGTGAACACTGAAGCTTTCTTT.

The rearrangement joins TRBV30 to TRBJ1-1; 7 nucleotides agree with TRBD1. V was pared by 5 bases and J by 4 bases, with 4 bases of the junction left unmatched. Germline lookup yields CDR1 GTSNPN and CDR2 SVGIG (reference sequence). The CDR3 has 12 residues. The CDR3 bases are TGTGCCTGGGAGGACAGGTCCACTGAAGCTTTCTTT. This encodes CAWEDRSTEAFF.

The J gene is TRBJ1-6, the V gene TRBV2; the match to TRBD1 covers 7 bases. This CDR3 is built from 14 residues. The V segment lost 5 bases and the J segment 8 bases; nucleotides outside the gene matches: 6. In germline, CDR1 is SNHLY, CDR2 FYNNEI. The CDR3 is CASSYDRDDSPLHF. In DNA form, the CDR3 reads TGTGCCAGCAGTTACGACAGGGACGATTCACCCCTCCACTTT.

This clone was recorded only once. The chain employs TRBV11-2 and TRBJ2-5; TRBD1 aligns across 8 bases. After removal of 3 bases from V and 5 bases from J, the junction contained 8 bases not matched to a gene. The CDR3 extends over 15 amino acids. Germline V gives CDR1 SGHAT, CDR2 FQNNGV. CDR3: CASSFGTGLGETQYF. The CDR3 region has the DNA TGTGCCAGCAGCTTCGGGACAGGCCTAGGGGAGACCCAGTACTTC. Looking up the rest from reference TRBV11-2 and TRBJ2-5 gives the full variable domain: EAGVAQSPRYKIIEKRQSVAFWCNPISGHATLYWYQQILGQGPKLLIQFQNNGVVDDSQLPKDRFSAERLKGVDSTLKIQPAKLEDSAVYLCASSFGTGLGETQYFGPGTRLLVL.

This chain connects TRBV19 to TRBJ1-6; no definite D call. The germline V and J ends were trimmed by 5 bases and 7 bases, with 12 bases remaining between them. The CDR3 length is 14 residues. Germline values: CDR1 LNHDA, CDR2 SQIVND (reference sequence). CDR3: CASSHDTGNSPLHF. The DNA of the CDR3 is TGTGCCAGTAGTCACGATACCGGGAATTCACCCCTCCACTTT.

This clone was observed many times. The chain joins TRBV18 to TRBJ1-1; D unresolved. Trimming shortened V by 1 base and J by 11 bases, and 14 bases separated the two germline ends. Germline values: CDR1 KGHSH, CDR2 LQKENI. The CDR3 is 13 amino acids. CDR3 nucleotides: TGTGCCAGCTCACCACTGGAGGGTGATAGGGCTTTCTTT. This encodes CASSPLEGDRAFF.

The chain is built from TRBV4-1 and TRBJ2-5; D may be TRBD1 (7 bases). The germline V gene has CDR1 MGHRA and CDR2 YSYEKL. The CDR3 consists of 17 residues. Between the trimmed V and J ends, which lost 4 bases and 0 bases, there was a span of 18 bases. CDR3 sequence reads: CASSPLMGRGDQETQYF. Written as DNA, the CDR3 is TGCGCCAGCAGCCCCCTAATGGGCAGGGGGGACCAAGAGACCCAGTACTTC.

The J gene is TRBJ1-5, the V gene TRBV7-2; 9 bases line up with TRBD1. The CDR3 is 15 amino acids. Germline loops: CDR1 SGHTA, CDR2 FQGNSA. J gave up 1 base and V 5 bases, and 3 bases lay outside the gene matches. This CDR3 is CASSPGQGSNQPQHF. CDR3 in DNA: TGTGCCAGCAGCCCAGGACAGGGGAGCAATCAGCCCCAGCATTTT. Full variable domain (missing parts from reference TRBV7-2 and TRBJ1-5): GAGVSQSPSNKVTEKGKDVELRCDPISGHTALYWYRQSLGQGLEFLIYFQGNSAPDKSGLPSDRFSAERTGGSVSTLTIQRTQQEDSAVYLCASSPGQGSNQPQHFGDGTRLSIL.

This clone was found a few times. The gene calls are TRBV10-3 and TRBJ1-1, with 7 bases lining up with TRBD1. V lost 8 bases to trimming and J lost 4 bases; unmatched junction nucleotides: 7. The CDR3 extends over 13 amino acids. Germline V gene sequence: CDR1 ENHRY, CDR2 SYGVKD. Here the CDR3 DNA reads TGTGCCATCGGCAGGGGGTCGAGCACTGAAGCTTTCTTT. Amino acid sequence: CAIGRGSSTEAFF.

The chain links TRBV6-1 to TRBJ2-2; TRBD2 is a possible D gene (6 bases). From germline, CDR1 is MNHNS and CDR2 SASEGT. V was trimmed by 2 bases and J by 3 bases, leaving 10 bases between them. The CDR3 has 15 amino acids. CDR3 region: CASSEFGGDTGELFF. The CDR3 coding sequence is TGTGCCAGCAGTGAATTCGGCGGGGACACCGGGGAGCTGTTTTTT.

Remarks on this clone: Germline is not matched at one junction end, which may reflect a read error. For the CDR3, the DNA is TGCGCCAGCAGCCGGCCTACAGGACCAACCATAAAAGGGGCTTTT. This sequence encodes CASSRPTGPTIKGAF. The V gene is TRBV4-3, the J gene TRBJ1-4, with D tentatively TRBD1 (5 bases). There are 15 residues in the CDR3. Germline CDR1 is LGHNA and CDR2 is YSLEER.

CDR3: CASSSQVAGYNEQFF. The CDR3 nucleotides read TGCGCCAGCAGCTCCCAGGTAGCGGGGTACAATGAGCAGTTCTTC. V and J are TRBV5-1 and TRBJ2-1; 8 nucleotides match TRBD2. The trim removed 3 bases at V and 4 bases at J, leaving 6 bases unmatched. The CDR3 is made up of 15 amino acids. Germline V gene sequence: CDR1 SGHRS, CDR2 YFSETQ.

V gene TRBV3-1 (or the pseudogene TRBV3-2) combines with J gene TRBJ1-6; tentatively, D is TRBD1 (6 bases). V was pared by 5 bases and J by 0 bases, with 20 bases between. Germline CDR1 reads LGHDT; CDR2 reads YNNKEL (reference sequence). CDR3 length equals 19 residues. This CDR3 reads CASSLTKIRGGSYNSPLHF. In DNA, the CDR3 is TGTGCCAGCAGCTTAACGAAGATCAGGGGTGGCTCCTATAATTCACCCCTCCACTTT.

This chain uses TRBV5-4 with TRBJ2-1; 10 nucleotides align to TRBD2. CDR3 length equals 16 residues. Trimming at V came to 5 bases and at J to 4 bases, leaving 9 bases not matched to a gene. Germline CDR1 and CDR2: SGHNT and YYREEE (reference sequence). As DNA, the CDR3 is TGTGCCAGCAGGCCCGCGATGACTAGCGGGTACAATGAGCAGTTCTTC. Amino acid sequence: CASRPAMTSGYNEQFF.

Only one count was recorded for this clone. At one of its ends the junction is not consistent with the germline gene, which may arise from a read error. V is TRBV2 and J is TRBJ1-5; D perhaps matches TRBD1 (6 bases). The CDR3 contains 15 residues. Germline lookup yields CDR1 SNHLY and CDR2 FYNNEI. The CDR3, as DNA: TGTGCCAGCAGGGAAGGGGAGACAGGATACCCGGCCCAGCATTTT. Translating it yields CASREGETGYPAQHF.

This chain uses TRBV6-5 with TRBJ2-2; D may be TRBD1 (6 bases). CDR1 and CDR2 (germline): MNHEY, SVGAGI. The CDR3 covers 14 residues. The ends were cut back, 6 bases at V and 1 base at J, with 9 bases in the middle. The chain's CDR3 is CASSLDRNTGELFF. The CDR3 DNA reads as TGTGCCAGCAGCCTGGACAGGAACACCGGGGAGCTGTTTTTT.

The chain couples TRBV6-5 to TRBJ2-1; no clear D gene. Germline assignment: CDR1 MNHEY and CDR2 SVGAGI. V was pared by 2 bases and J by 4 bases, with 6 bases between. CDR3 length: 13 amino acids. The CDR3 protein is CASSYDTYNEQFF. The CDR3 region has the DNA TGTGCCAGCAGTTACGACACTTACAATGAGCAGTTCTTC.

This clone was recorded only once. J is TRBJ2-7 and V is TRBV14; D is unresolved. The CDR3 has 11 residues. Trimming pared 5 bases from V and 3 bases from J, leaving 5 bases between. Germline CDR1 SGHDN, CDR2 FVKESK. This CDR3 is CASSSYYEQYF. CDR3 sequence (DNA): TGTGCCAGCAGCTCTTACTACGAGCAGTACTTC.

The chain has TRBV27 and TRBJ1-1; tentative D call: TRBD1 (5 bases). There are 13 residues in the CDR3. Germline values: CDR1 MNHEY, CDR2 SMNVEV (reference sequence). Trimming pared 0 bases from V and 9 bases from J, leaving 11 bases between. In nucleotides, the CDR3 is TGTGCCAGCAGTTTATCAGGGGCCGCCCAAGCTTTCTTT. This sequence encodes CASSLSGAAQAFF.

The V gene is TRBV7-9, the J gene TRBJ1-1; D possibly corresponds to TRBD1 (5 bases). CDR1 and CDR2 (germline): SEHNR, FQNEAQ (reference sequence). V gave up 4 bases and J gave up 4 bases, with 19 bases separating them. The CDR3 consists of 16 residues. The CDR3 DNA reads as TGTGCCAGCAGCTCCTTGGGGGGATGGAGGTCCACTGAAGCTTTCTTT. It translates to CASSSLGGWRSTEAFF.

The CDR3 sequence: CASSELGQEPYGYTF. The CDR3 nucleotides read TGTGCCAGCAGTGAATTGGGACAGGAACCCTATGGCTACACCTTC. V and J are TRBV6-1 and TRBJ1-2, with TRBD1 matching over 8 bases. With V trimmed by 2 bases and J by 4 bases, 6 bases remained unmatched. The germline gives CDR1 MNHNS, CDR2 SASEGT. There are 15 residues in the CDR3.

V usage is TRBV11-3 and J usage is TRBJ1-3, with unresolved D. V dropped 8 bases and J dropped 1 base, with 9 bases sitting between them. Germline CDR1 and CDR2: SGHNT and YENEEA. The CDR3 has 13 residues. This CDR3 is CASAQASGNTIYF. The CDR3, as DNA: TGTGCCAGCGCCCAGGCGTCTGGAAACACCATATATTTT.

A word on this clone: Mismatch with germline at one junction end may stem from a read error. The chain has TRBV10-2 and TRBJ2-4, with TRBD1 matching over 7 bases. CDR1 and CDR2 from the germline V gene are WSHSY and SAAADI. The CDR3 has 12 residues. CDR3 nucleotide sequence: TGCGCCAGCAGTGACCCGGACAGGATTCCGCACTTC. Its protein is CASSDPDRIPHF.

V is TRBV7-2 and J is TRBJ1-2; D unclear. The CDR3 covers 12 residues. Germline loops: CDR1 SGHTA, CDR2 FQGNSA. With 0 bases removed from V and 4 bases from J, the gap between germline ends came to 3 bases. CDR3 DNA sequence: TGTGCCAGCAGCTTAGCCGGCTATGGCTACACCTTC. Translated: CASSLAGYGYTF.

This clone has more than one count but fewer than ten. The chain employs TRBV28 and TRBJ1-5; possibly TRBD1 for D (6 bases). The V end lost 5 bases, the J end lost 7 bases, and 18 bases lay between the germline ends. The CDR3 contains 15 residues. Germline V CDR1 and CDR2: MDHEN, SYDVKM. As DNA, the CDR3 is TGTGCCAGCAGTGCCCACGGCAGGGGAAGGCAGCCCCAGCATTTT. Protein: CASSAHGRGRQPQHF.

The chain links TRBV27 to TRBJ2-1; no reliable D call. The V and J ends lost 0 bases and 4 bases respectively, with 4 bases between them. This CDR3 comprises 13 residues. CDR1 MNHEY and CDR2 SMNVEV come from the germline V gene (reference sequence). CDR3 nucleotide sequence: TGTGCCAGCAGTTTATCCCAATACAATGAGCAGTTCTTC. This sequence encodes CASSLSQYNEQFF.

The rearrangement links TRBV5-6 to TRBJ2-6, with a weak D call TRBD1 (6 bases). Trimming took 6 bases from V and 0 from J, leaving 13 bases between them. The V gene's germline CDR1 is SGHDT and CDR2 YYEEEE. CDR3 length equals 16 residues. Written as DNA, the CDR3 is TGTGCCAGCACCCTTTCAGGGGACTCTGGGGCCAACGTCCTGACTTTC. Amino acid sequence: CASTLSGDSGANVLTF.